This T cell receptor (beta chain) was obtained from a study of blood T cell repertoires in COVID-19. Looking at the study overall: T cells, B-cell-depleted T cells, or PBMCs provided the cDNA or gDNA that served as material.

CDR3 length equals 11 residues. V gave up 6 bases and J gave up 3 bases, with 5 bases separating them. In the study's own analysis: Amplification of reference gene primers was used by the study to estimate nucleated cell counts. Data came from immunoSEQ multiplex PCR; TCRdb stores just in-frame clones and leaves some out. Clone size and the V and J calls come from that table; the DNA yielded D and trimming. The data show 97,000 or so clones, with more than 90% seen just once and around 4% held by the top ten. Sequencing was performed on peripheral blood. The chain joins TRBV12-3 or TRBV12-4 to TRBJ1-1; D is unresolved. The clonotype originates from a man between 18 and 29 years old with acute or convalescent COVID-19. The CDR3 spells CASSPDTEAFF. CDR3 nucleotide sequence: TGTGCCAGCAGCCCGGACACTGAAGCTTTCTTT.